This is a list of T cell receptor beta chains from one sample in a study of response to subunit inactivated influenza vaccine. Via MiXCR, TCRdb re-called the RT-PCR reads, giving one row per CDR3 protein. This table holds more than 700,000 distinct CDR3 sequences, 21% found once. This sample comprised PBMCs from blood, obtained about 5 days after vaccination. Receptors were obtained from a man aged 45-65 years who received an inactivated influenza vaccine. The CDR3 runs from the conserved cysteine through the conserved F or W. D genes are given only for firm matches. Clone size, where shown, is once, few, many, or a class for clones that have expanded.

TRBV20-1	few	NA	TRBJ2-7	TGCAGTCTGACCCGGGTCCTCTCCTACGAGCAGTACTTC	CSLTRVLSYEQYF
TRBV20-1	many	NA	TRBJ2-5	TGCAGTGCTAACCTAGCGCCAATCCAAGAGACCCAGTACTTC	CSANLAPIQETQYF
TRBV20-1	few	TRBD1	TRBJ2-7	TGCAGTGCTAGACTGGACAGGAGCTCCTACGAGCAGTACTTC	CSARLDRSSYEQYF
TRBV5-1	NA	NA	TRBJ2-7	TGCGCCAGCAGCATTAGACAGGACCTTCGTGGCTACGAGCAGTACTTC	CASSIRQDLRGYEQYF
TRBV7-2	few	TRBD2	TRBJ2-4	TGTGCCAGCAGCCTGGGAACACTAGCGGGATTTGACATTCAGTACTTC	CASSLGTLAGFDIQYF
TRBV20-1	few	TRBD2	TRBJ2-3	TGCAGTGCTAGAACCGGACTAGCGGGGGACACAGATACGCAGTATTTT	CSARTGLAGDTDTQYF
TRBV7-2	NA	TRBD1	TRBJ2-7	TGTGCCAGCAGTCAATCCGGGGACAGGGTCTACGAGCAGTACTTC	CASSQSGDRVYEQYF
TRBV9	many	TRBD2	TRBJ2-5	TGTGCCAGCAGCGTTTCTAGCGGAGCACAAGAGACCCAGTACTTC	CASSVSSGAQETQYF
TRBV7-9	NA	NA	TRBJ2-2	TGTGCCAGCAGCTTCCTACGGTGGGACCCGAACACCGGGGAGCTGTTTTTT	CASSFLRWDPNTGELFF
TRBV10-3	NA	NA	TRBJ1-1	TGTGCCATCAGGGGTGGGACGGACACTGAAGCTTTCTTT	CAIRGGTDTEAFF
TRBV12-3/TRBV12-4	few	TRBD1	TRBJ1-1	TGTGCCAGCAGTTTTCAGGGGGCCTACACTGAAGCTTTCTTT	CASSFQGAYTEAFF
TRBV10-3	NA	NA	TRBJ2-2	TGTGCCATCAGCGGGGACGCAACGAACACCGGGGAGCTGTTTTTT	CAISGDATNTGELFF
TRBV5-1	many	TRBD2	TRBJ2-1	TGCGCCAGCAGCGGGACGACTAGCGGATCCTACAATGAGCAGTTCTTC	CASSGTTSGSYNEQFF
TRBV7-9	NA	NA	TRBJ2-7	TGTGCCAGCAGCTTAGCCCGGCAGGGGCTTGAGCAGTACTTC	CASSLARQGLEQYF
TRBV10-1	many	TRBD2	TRBJ2-3	TGCGCCAGCAGTGCTAGCGGGGGGCCCACGACGCAGTATTTT	CASSASGGPTTQYF
TRBV24-1	few	NA	TRBJ2-5	TGTGCCACCAGTGACTCATCCAGCCTAGGAGAGGTCCAGTACTTC	CATSDSSSLGEVQYF
TRBV10-1	few	NA	TRBJ2-5	TGCGCCAGCAGGTATGACTTCCAAGAGACCCAGTACTTC	CASRYDFQETQYF
TRBV7-3	NA	NA	TRBJ2-1	TGTGCCAGCAGCTTACCCGGCCCCGGGCGGGACTACAATGAGCAGTTCTTC	CASSLPGPGRDYNEQFF
TRBV15	NA	TRBD1	TRBJ1-2	TGTGCCACCAGGGTGGACAGGGAATTCGGTGGCTACACCTTC	CATRVDREFGGYTF
TRBV20-1	few	NA	TRBJ2-7	TGCAGTGCTAGGTCCGTAGGGGGGCCGCGCAGGAACGAGCAGTACTTC	CSARSVGGPRRNEQYF
TRBV18	NA	NA	TRBJ2-1	TGTGCCAGCTCACCCGACACGGGTGAGCAGTTCTTC	CASSPDTGEQFF
TRBV11-2	few	NA	TRBJ2-1	TGTGCCAGCAGCTTATCGCGCGCGGTTGAGCAGTTCTTC	CASSLSRAVEQFF
TRBV10-3	NA	NA	TRBJ1-2	TGTGCCACCCGAGAGGGGCAGAAGTCCTATGGCTACACCTTC	CATREGQKSYGYTF
TRBV20-1	NA	NA	TRBJ2-3	TGCAGTGCTAGGGGGGCTGGGGGGGACTTTGGAGATACGCAGTATTTT	CSARGAGGDFGDTQYF
TRBV24-1	few	TRBD2	TRBJ2-3	TGTGCCACCAGTGACCTGACTAGCGGGCGGGGAGATACGCAGTATTTT	CATSDLTSGRGDTQYF
TRBV6-5	NA	NA	TRBJ2-1	TGTGCCAGCAGTTCCTTAGATCAGGAGCAGTTCTTC	CASSSLDQEQFF
TRBV12-3/TRBV12-4	many	NA	TRBJ1-2	TGTGCCAGCAGTCCGGGGGGACTGCCTTGGAGCTACACCTTC	CASSPGGLPWSYTF
TRBV2	few	NA	TRBJ2-1	TGTGCCAGCGACCATGGACGGTCAAACAATGAGCAGTTCTTC	CASDHGRSNNEQFF
TRBV5-5	NA	NA	TRBJ2-1	TGTGCCAGCAGCTTGGTCCATTACAATGAGCAGTTCTTC	CASSLVHYNEQFF
TRBV20-1	few	NA	TRBJ1-4	TGCAGTGCTAGTACCGGGGGAGAAAAACTGTTTTTT	CSASTGGEKLFF
TRBV4-2	NA	TRBD2	TRBJ2-1	TGTGCCAGCAGCCAAAGGGAACTAGCGGAGATCTACAATGAGCAGTTCTTC	CASSQRELAEIYNEQFF
TRBV7-9	NA	TRBD2	TRBJ2-5	TGTGCCAGCAGCTTAGACCTGGCGGGGGCCCAGTACTTC	CASSLDLAGAQYF
TRBV14	few	TRBD1	TRBJ2-1	TGTGCCAGCAGCCAGTCCCCGGGAACAGGGGGGAATGAGCAGTTCTTC	CASSQSPGTGGNEQFF
TRBV5-5	NA	TRBD1	TRBJ1-1	TGTGCCAGCAGCTGGGGACAGGGCGTCACTGAAGCTTTCTTT	CASSWGQGVTEAFF
TRBV12-3/TRBV12-4	NA	NA	TRBJ2-7	TGTGCCAGCAGTTTAGGTGGCTCCATAAACTACGAGCAGTACTTC	CASSLGGSINYEQYF
TRBV10-1	many	TRBD2	TRBJ2-1	TGCGCCAGCAGTGAGTCTTCTAGCGGGGGCTACAATGAGCAGTTCTTC	CASSESSSGGYNEQFF
TRBV15	few	NA	TRBJ1-1	TGTGCCACCAGCAGCCAACTGGACACTGAAGCTTTCTTT	CATSSQLDTEAFF
TRBV27	NA	TRBD2	TRBJ2-1	TGTGCCAGCAGTTCCCTGACTAGCCCCCTCTACAATGAGCAGTTCTTC	CASSSLTSPLYNEQFF
TRBV2	NA	NA	TRBJ2-3	TGTGCCAGCAAAGGCAGCGCAGATACGCAGTATTTT	CASKGSADTQYF
TRBV24-1	NA	NA	TRBJ2-7	TGTGCCACCAGTGACCCGGGACACGGCTACGAGCAGTACTTC	CATSDPGHGYEQYF
TRBV5-1	NA	NA	TRBJ2-7	TGCGCCAGCAGCGCCTACGAGCAGTACTTC	CASSAYEQYF
TRBV4-3	NA	TRBD1	TRBJ1-2	TGCGCCAGCAGCCAAGTTTTGGCAGGGGGGAACTATGGCTACACCTTC	CASSQVLAGGNYGYTF
TRBV6-1	NA	NA	TRBJ2-7	TGTGCCAGCAGTCGAAACGCGGCATCCTCCTACGAGCAGTACTTC	CASSRNAASSYEQYF
TRBV12-3/TRBV12-4	few	NA	TRBJ1-6	TGTGCCACGGGGCGGGGGGCGAATTCACCCCTCCACTTT	CATGRGANSPLHF
TRBV10-1	NA	TRBD1	TRBJ2-4	TGCGCCAGCAGTGAGTCCAGGACAGGGGAGCACATTCAGTACTTC	CASSESRTGEHIQYF
TRBV5-5	many	TRBD1	TRBJ2-1	TGTGCCAGCAGCTTGGACAGGGGCCCGGACAATGAGCAGTTCTTC	CASSLDRGPDNEQFF
TRBV12-3/TRBV12-4	many	TRBD1	TRBJ1-6	TGTGCCAGCAGTTTTCAGGGGGCGGATTCACCCCTCCACTTT	CASSFQGADSPLHF
TRBV15	few	NA	TRBJ1-5	TGTGCCACCAGCAGAGATCGATGGGACCAGCCCCAGCATTTT	CATSRDRWDQPQHF
TRBV10-3	few	NA	TRBJ2-2	TGTGCCATCAGTGAACAGGGTACCACCGGGGAGCTGTTTTTT	CAISEQGTTGELFF
TRBV6-2/TRBV6-3	NA	TRBD1	TRBJ2-5	TGTGCCAGCAGTTACCTCCGGGACAGGACTTTAGAGACCCAGTACTTC	CASSYLRDRTLETQYF
TRBV20-1	many	NA	TRBJ2-3	TGCAGTGCTAGACGCGGGACAGTGAGCACAGATACGCAGTATTTT	CSARRGTVSTDTQYF
TRBV20-1	many	TRBD2	TRBJ2-1	TGCAGTGCTAGAGATCAAATGGCTAGCGGGAGTAACAATGAGCAGTTCTTC	CSARDQMASGSNNEQFF
TRBV10-3	NA	TRBD1	TRBJ2-7	TGTGCCATCAGTGGCAGGGGGACCTACGAGCAGTACTTC	CAISGRGTYEQYF
TRBV3-1	NA	NA	TRBJ2-1	TGTGCCAGCAGCCAAGATAGAGGGTCGAATGAGCAGTTCTTC	CASSQDRGSNEQFF
TRBV5-1	many	TRBD2	TRBJ2-2	TGCGCCAGCCGGCGACTAGCGAGCACCGGGGAGCTGTTTTTT	CASRRLASTGELFF
TRBV28	NA	TRBD1	TRBJ1-5	TGTGCCAGCGGCTGGGGGGACAGGCGGAGCAATCAGCCCCAGCATTTT	CASGWGDRRSNQPQHF
TRBV3-1	NA	TRBD2	TRBJ2-3	TGTGCCAGCAGCCAAGGAGCGGGGGGGCTGACAGATACGCAGTATTTT	CASSQGAGGLTDTQYF
TRBV20-1	NA	NA	TRBJ2-1	TGCAGTGCTAGAGGGCTAAACAATGAGCAGTTCTTC	CSARGLNNEQFF
TRBV4-2	NA	TRBD2	TRBJ2-5	TGTGCCAGCAGCCAAGAGCGGGGGGCTAGGGAGACCCAGTACTTC	CASSQERGARETQYF